These 23 T cell receptor beta chains were sequenced from one sample in a study of human T cells and chemical hapten exposure. MiXCR was run by TCRdb on the RACE reads, yielding one entry per CDR3 protein. The data show 90,000 to 120,000 distinct CDR3 sequences, more than 9.5% seen once. Time point defined: patch test 1, 2 weeks after DPC sensitization. Stated treatment: therapeutic diphenylcyclopropenone sensitization with weekly scalp DPC. Specimen: whole blood, collected in connection with sensitization to the hapten diphenylcyclopropenone (DPC). These receptors originate from a woman aged 40 to 50 with alopecia areata. Some clones in this sample may be carry-over from other donors' samples.

This clonotype was counted at least ten times. For the CDR3, the DNA is TGTGCCAGCACCTCCCAGGACAGGGCGGTAGGGGAGCAGTTCTTC. This encodes CASTSQDRAVGEQFF. The chain couples TRBV7-6 to TRBJ2-1, with 8 positions matching TRBD1. Per germline, CDR1 SGHVS and CDR2 FNYEAQ. The V segment lost 7 bases and the J segment 10 bases; nucleotides outside the gene matches: 15. The CDR3 totals 15 residues.

There are a few counts of this clonotype. The chain couples TRBV7-2 to TRBJ1-5, with a tentative D call TRBD1 (6 bases). Germline V lookup: CDR1 SGHTA, CDR2 FQGNSA. This CDR3 has 15 residues. Trimming removed 0 bases from V and 8 bases from J, with 14 bases in between. The CDR3 DNA follows: TGTGCCAGCAGCTTAGCCGGAGGGGGGCGAGAGCCCCAGCATTTT. Protein: CASSLAGGGREPQHF.

In this sample, this clonotype turned up a few times. The CDR3 loop reads CASSYRGLAGGLGTDTQYF. CDR3 sequence (DNA): TGTGCCAGCAGTTACCGCGGACTAGCGGGGGGGCTAGGTACAGATACGCAGTATTTT. The gene calls are TRBV6-2 or TRBV6-3 and TRBJ2-3; the match to TRBD2 covers 15 bases. Germline V CDR1 and CDR2: MNHEY, SVGEGT. Losses at the gene ends were 2 bases for V and 3 bases for J; bases not matched to a gene: 9. This CDR3 has 19 amino acids.

The rearrangement uses TRBV4-2 and TRBJ1-3, with D possibly matching TRBD1 (5 bases). The germline V and J ends were trimmed by 1 base and 4 bases, with 14 bases remaining between them. Germline CDR1 reads LGHNA; CDR2 reads YNFKEQ. This CDR3 has 16 amino acids. The CDR3: CASSQVRAQKGNTIYF. CDR3 DNA sequence: TGTGCCAGCAGCCAAGTCAGGGCCCAAAAGGGAAACACCATATATTTT.

This clonotype was picked up many times. The V gene is TRBV29-1, the J gene TRBJ1-1; 9 positions agree with TRBD1. Germline V CDR1 and CDR2: SQVTM, ANQGSEA. V lost 6 bases and J lost 0; bases outside the gene matches: 8. The CDR3 spans 15 residues. This CDR3 is CSVHPGDRVNTEAFF. For the CDR3, the DNA is TGCAGCGTCCACCCCGGGGACAGGGTGAACACTGAAGCTTTCTTT.

This clonotype was picked up many times. This chain uses TRBV25-1 with TRBJ2-4; TRBD2 might be the D (7 bases). This CDR3 has 16 residues. Germline CDR1 and CDR2: MGHDK and SYGVNS. Trimming removed 6 bases at V and 7 bases at J, with 22 bases between. Written as DNA, the CDR3 is TGTGCCAGCAGGGCAACAGGTGGGGGGGCCACGAACATTCAGTACTTC. Translated, it gives CASRATGGGATNIQYF. The entire variable domain, with the rest obtained from reference TRBV25-1 and TRBJ2-4, is as follows: EADIYQTPRYLVIGTGKKITLECSQTMGHDKMYWYQQDPGMELHLIHYSYGVNSTEKGDLSSESTVSRIRTEHFPLTLESARPSHTSQYLCASRATGGGATNIQYFGAGTRLSVL.

The chain is built from TRBV3-1 and TRBJ1-5, with D unresolved. Trimming took 10 bases from V and 2 from J, leaving 15 bases between them. Germline V gene lookup returns CDR1 LGHDT and CDR2 YNNKEL (reference sequence). The CDR3 has 14 residues. Here the CDR3 reads CATAPAVGNQPQHF. CDR3 coding DNA: TGTGCCACGGCTCCGGCGGTGGGCAATCAGCCCCAGCATTTT.

This clonotype was recorded many times. This chain joins TRBV11-2 and TRBJ1-2; D possibly corresponds to TRBD1 (6 bases). V was shortened by 6 bases and J by 7 bases, with 27 bases between the two germline ends. Germline values: CDR1 SGHAT, CDR2 FQNNGV. This CDR3 has 17 amino acids. The CDR3 reads CASSPVRGPNPLGGYTF. Written as DNA, the CDR3 is TGTGCCAGCAGTCCCGTGCGGGGGCCCAATCCCCTGGGTGGCTACACCTTC.

This clonotype was counted many times. The V gene is TRBV3-1, the J gene TRBJ1-5; D ambiguous. This CDR3 is 17 amino acids long. Germline V gene data show CDR1 as LGHDT and CDR2 as YNNKEL (reference sequence). V was shortened by 1 base and J by 2 bases, with 15 bases between the two germline ends. This CDR3 is CASSQGLMGGGNQPQHF. The DNA of the CDR3 is TGTGCCAGCAGCCAAGGGCTGATGGGCGGGGGCAATCAGCCCCAGCATTTT. Full variable domain (outside the CDR3, taken from reference TRBV3-1 and TRBJ1-5): DTAVSQTPKYLVTQMGNDKSIKCEQNLGHDTMYWYKQDSKKFLKIMFSYNNKELIINETVPNRFSPKSPDKAHLNLHINSLELGDSAVYFCASSQGLMGGGNQPQHFGDGTRLSIL.

In its sample, this clonotype was seen many times. The chain links TRBV7-2 to TRBJ2-3, with TRBD2 as a possible D gene (6 bases). CDR3 length: 17 amino acids. Trimming cost V 0 bases and J 0 bases, with 13 bases left between them. The germline CDR1 and CDR2 sequences are SGHTA and FQGNSA. The CDR3 is CASSLAGGSVSTDTQYF. The CDR3 DNA reads as TGTGCCAGCAGCTTAGCGGGAGGTTCCGTAAGCACAGATACGCAGTATTTT.

Remarks on this clonotype: Just one base apart from a much larger clone, this may be a read error. The rearrangement joins TRBV15 to TRBJ2-7; D remains ambiguous. Germline CDR1 is LNHNV and CDR2 is YYDKDF (reference sequence). V was trimmed by 8 bases and J by 4 bases, leaving 6 bases between them. The CDR3 extends over 10 amino acids. In DNA form, the CDR3 reads TGTGCCACCTGCGCTTACGAGCAGTACTTC. It yields the protein CATCAYEQYF.

About this clonotype itself: The junction shows a germline mismatch at one end, possibly a read error. The genes are TRBV18 and TRBJ1-3, with D unresolved. The CDR3 spans 14 residues. The germline V gene encodes CDR1 KGHSH and CDR2 LQKENI. The CDR3 sequence: CAGSPGQNRNTIYF. The CDR3 DNA reads as TGTGCCGGCTCACCGGGCCAGAACCGAAACACCATATATTTT.

This clonotype was seen a single time. A read error may account for a junction end that differs from germline. This chain uses TRBV20-1 with TRBJ1-6; TRBD1 agrees at 8 bases. CDR1 DFQATT and CDR2 SNEGSKA come from the germline V gene (reference sequence). The CDR3 has 16 amino acids. The CDR3 sequence: CSARGGTGSCNSPLHF. The DNA of the CDR3 is TGCAGTGCTAGAGGGGGGACAGGATCCTGTAATTCACCCCTCCACTTT.

Concerning this clonotype: The junction shows a germline mismatch at one end, possibly a read error. The V gene is TRBV9, the J gene TRBJ1-5, with D hard to call. CDR1 and CDR2 (germline): SGDLS, YYNGEE. CDR3 size: 16 residues. For the CDR3, the DNA is TGTGCCAGCAGCGTAGGCGGAGGAGGTGGCAATCAGCTCCAGCATTTT. It codes for CASSVGGGGGNQLQHF.

This clonotype was seen many times. The rearrangement joins TRBV6-2 or TRBV6-3 to TRBJ1-5; TRBD1 is a possible D gene (5 bases). CDR3 length: 16 residues. The V gene lost 0 bases and the J gene lost 2 bases, with 11 bases spanning the gap. Germline values: CDR1 MNHEY, CDR2 SVGEGT. The CDR3 DNA is TGTGCCAGCAGTTACTCCCCGGACAAGGGCAATCAGCCCCAGCATTTT. Residues: CASSYSPDKGNQPQHF.

This clonotype was detected a few times. The chain joins TRBV21-1 to TRBJ2-1; TRBD1, the D gene given by the table, was not confirmed from the DNA. TRBV21-1 is described as a pseudogene. The CDR3 length is 23 residues. The CDR3, as DNA: TGTGCCAGCAGCGGCGCCGGACATAGGGCTGGTGGGAGAGGGTGGAACCCGTACAATGAGCAGTTCTTC. Amino acid sequence: CASSGAGHRAGGRGWNPYNEQFF.

The V and J genes are TRBV6-1 and TRBJ1-5; D ambiguous. Germline V gene sequence: CDR1 MNHNS, CDR2 SASEGT. Trimming cost V 7 bases and J 0 bases, with 10 bases left between them. This CDR3 region has 14 residues. Here the CDR3 reads CASISAYSNQPQHF. DNA for the CDR3: TGTGCCAGCATCTCCGCCTATAGCAATCAGCCCCAGCATTTT.

As for this clonotype: A much more abundant neighbour one base away suggests this may be a read error. The rearrangement joins TRBV30 to TRBJ1-2; D remains unclear. This CDR3 has 15 residues. Trimming shortened V by 5 bases and J by 6 bases, and 22 bases separated the two germline ends. Per germline, CDR1 GTSNPN and CDR2 SVGIG (reference sequence). The CDR3 DNA reads TGTGCCTGGGGAACTGACTTCCTTAGGGTGAATGGCTACACCTTC. This sequence encodes CAWGTDFLRVNGYTF. The variable domain in full, completed from reference TRBV30 and TRBJ1-2, reads SQTIHQWPATLVQPVGSPLSLECTVEGTSNPNLYWYRQAAGRGLQLLFYSVGIGQISSEVPQNLSASRPQDRQFILSSKKLLLSDSGFYLCAWGTDFLRVNGYTFGSGTRLTVV.

The V gene is TRBV30, the J gene TRBJ1-1, with D maybe TRBD1 (5 bases). The germline V gene has CDR1 GTSNPN and CDR2 SVGIG (reference sequence). The CDR3 spans 13 residues. Deletions cut 8 bases from V and 4 bases from J, with 17 bases between. This chain's CDR3 is CALTQGGVTEAFF. For the CDR3, the DNA is TGTGCCCTTACTCAGGGAGGGGTCACTGAAGCTTTCTTT.

This clonotype has at least ten counts. V and J are TRBV7-6 and TRBJ2-5; TRBD2 might be the D (7 bases). The germline V gene has CDR1 SGHVS and CDR2 FNYEAQ. The CDR3 length is 14 residues. V was pared by 5 bases and J by 5 bases, with 15 bases between. Here the CDR3 reads CASSPLRGGETQYF. As DNA, the CDR3 is TGTGCCAGCAGCCCCCTCAGGGGAGGGGAGACCCAGTACTTC.

This clonotype was seen a few times. V gene TRBV6-6 combines with J gene TRBJ2-2, with D tentatively TRBD1 or TRBD2 (5 bases each). V lost 6 bases to trimming and J lost 4 bases, with 15 bases between them. The CDR3 consists of 15 residues. The germline CDR1 and CDR2 sequences are MNHNY and SVGAGI (reference sequence). CDR3 nucleotide sequence: TGTGCCAGCAGCCCGGGACGAGGAGGCACCGGGGAGCTGTTTTTT. Protein: CASSPGRGGTGELFF.

This clonotype was counted between two and nine times. A much larger clone differs by one base, so this may be a read error. The rearrangement links TRBV7-8 to TRBJ1-2; 7 nucleotides match TRBD1. CDR3 length: 14 residues. From germline, CDR1 is SGHVS and CDR2 FQNEAQ. In nucleotides, the CDR3 is TGTGTCAGCACCCTAGGCAGGGGGGGATCTGGCTACACCTTC. Amino acid sequence: CVSTLGRGGSGYTF. The whole variable domain, filled in from reference TRBV7-8 and TRBJ1-2, reads GAGVSQSPRYKVAKRGQDVALRCDPISGHVSLFWYQQALGQGPEFLTYFQNEAQLDKSGLPSDRFFAERPEGSVSTLKIQRTQQEDSAVYLCVSTLGRGGSGYTFGSGTRLTVV.

The V call is TRBV5-4, the J call TRBJ2-3, with a tentative D call TRBD1 (6 bases). The CDR3 runs to 16 residues. Per the germline V gene, CDR1 is SGHNT and CDR2 is YYREEE (reference sequence). Trimming took 1 base from V and 5 from J, leaving 17 bases between them. The chain's CDR3 is CASSLREQGIGDTQYF. The CDR3 DNA reads TGTGCCAGCAGCTTGCGCGAACAGGGAATTGGAGATACGCAGTATTTT. The full variable domain, completed using reference TRBV5-4 and TRBJ2-3, is ETGVTQSPTHLIKTRGQQVTLRCSSQSGHNTVSWYQQALGQGPQFIFQYYREEENGRGNFPPRFSGLQFPNYSSELNVNALELDDSALYLCASSLREQGIGDTQYFGPGTRLTVL.